These 10 T cell receptor beta chains share one sample of origin, sequenced in a study of cytomegalovirus exposure and HLA in healthy donors. The data were produced by immunoSEQ multiplex PCR, yet TCRdb's version contains in-frame clones alone and is incomplete. The sample contains 150,000 to 160,000 clones, about 86% of which appear only once. The sequenced material came from PBMCs. All receptors derive from a human donor in good health.

This chain joins TRBV15 and TRBJ2-6; D is perhaps TRBD2 (5 bases). Trimming cost V 9 bases and J 1 base, with 10 bases left between them. This CDR3 comprises 14 residues. Looked up from germline, CDR1 is LNHNV and CDR2 is YYDKDF (reference sequence). The CDR3 DNA reads TGTGCCACTAGGAGGCCTTCTGGGGCCAACGTCCTGACTTTC. Its translation: CATRRPSGANVLTF.

This chain joins TRBV5-1 and TRBJ2-5; D possibly corresponds to TRBD2 (5 bases). The CDR3 consists of 14 residues. The ends were cut back, 4 bases at V and 5 bases at J, with 15 bases in the middle. The germline gives CDR1 SGHRS, CDR2 YFSETQ. The CDR3 loop is CASSNYGNRETQYF. DNA for the CDR3: TGCGCCAGCAGCAACTACGGGAATCGGGAGACCCAGTACTTC.

V gene TRBV2 combines with J gene TRBJ1-1; D is undetermined. The CDR3 length is 15 residues. Per the germline V gene, CDR1 is SNHLY and CDR2 is FYNNEI. V lost 7 bases and J lost 2, with 17 bases in between. CDR3: CASTTDRELNTEAFF. The DNA of the CDR3 is TGTGCCAGCACTACAGACCGGGAATTAAACACTGAAGCTTTCTTT. Full variable domain (rest looked up from reference TRBV2 and TRBJ1-1): EPEVTQTPSHQVTQMGQEVILRCVPISNHLYFYWYRQILGQKVEFLVSFYNNEISEKSEIFDDQFSVERPDGSNFTLKIRSTKLEDSAMYFCASTTDRELNTEAFFGQGTRLTVV.

This clone turned up a few times. The chain combines TRBV5-1 with TRBJ2-7; 13 bases are a match to TRBD2. This CDR3 has 16 amino acids. CDR1 is SGHRS and CDR2 is YFSETQ in the germline V gene. The V and J ends lost 4 bases and 4 bases, in that order; junction bases with no gene match: 8. This CDR3 is CASSIGLAGVIYEQYF. CDR3 DNA: TGCGCCAGCAGCATAGGACTAGCGGGAGTAATTTACGAGCAGTACTTC.

The rearrangement links TRBV5-6 to TRBJ2-5, with D perhaps TRBD1 (6 bases). CDR3 size: 13 residues. The germline V gene encodes CDR1 SGHDT and CDR2 YYEEEE. V lost 0 bases, J lost 5 bases, and 8 bases lay in between. CDR3 in amino acids: CASSLDREETQYF. The CDR3 coding sequence is TGTGCCAGCAGCTTGGACAGGGAGGAGACCCAGTACTTC.

The chain has TRBV6-1 and TRBJ2-2, with TRBD1 as a possible D gene (5 bases). Trimming left V 3 bases short and J 0 bases short, with 14 bases between. CDR1 and CDR2 (germline): MNHNS, SASEGT. The CDR3 loop spans 17 amino acids. This CDR3 reads CASSDYDSFANTGELFF. Written as DNA, the CDR3 is TGTGCCAGCAGTGATTATGACAGCTTCGCGAACACCGGGGAGCTGTTTTTT.

This chain connects TRBV25-1 to TRBJ1-3; 9 bases map to TRBD1. CDR1 and CDR2 (germline): MGHDK, SYGVNS. The CDR3 sequence is 15 residues long. V gave up 5 bases and J gave up 0 bases; unmatched junction bases: 2. CDR3 DNA: TGTGCCAGCAGTTCGGACAGGGGCTCTGGAAACACCATATATTTT. As protein: CASSSDRGSGNTIYF.

The chain recombines TRBV11-2 with TRBJ1-1; 9 bases are a match to TRBD1. The CDR3 totals 18 residues. V trimming: 1 base; J trimming: 7 bases; junction bases outside the gene matches: 16. Germline-derived CDR1 and CDR2 are SGHAT and FQNNGV. In DNA, the CDR3 is TGTGCCAGCAGCTTAGGGAGGTATCGGGACAGGGCCCCCCGTGAAGCTTTCTTT. As protein: CASSLGRYRDRAPREAFF.

The chain uses TRBV5-1 and TRBJ2-2; the D gene is possibly TRBD1 (5 bases). V gave up 0 bases and J gave up 0 bases, with 9 bases separating them. The CDR3 has 16 residues. Germline CDR1 is SGHRS and CDR2 is YFSETQ. This chain's CDR3 is CASSLGVTANTGELFF. CDR3 coding DNA: TGCGCCAGCAGCTTGGGGGTGACAGCGAACACCGGGGAGCTGTTTTTT.

The gene calls are TRBV28 and TRBJ1-1; D remains ambiguous. Germline V CDR1 and CDR2: MDHEN, SYDVKM. V was pared by 3 bases and J by 8 bases, with 16 bases between. This CDR3 contains 14 residues. The CDR3 DNA reads as TGTGCCAGCAGTTTCAGCGGAGGGAGGACCGAAGCTTTCTTT. Translated, it gives CASSFSGGRTEAFF. Complete variable domain (other parts from reference TRBV28 and TRBJ1-1): DVKVTQSSRYLVKRTGEKVFLECVQDMDHENMFWYRQDPGLGLRLIYFSYDVKMKEKGDIPEGYSVSREKKERFSLILESASTNQTSMYLCASSFSGGRTEAFFGQGTRLTVV.